A single sample is the source of the 12 T cell receptor beta chains below, sequenced in a study of radiotherapy plus CTLA-4 blockade in lung cancer. This table comes from immunoSEQ multiplex PCR, and its TCRdb copy is limited to in-frame clones, with some not included. The data contain around 30,000 clones, over 70% of them seen just once; the ten biggest clones take up roughly 15%. The material sequenced was peripheral blood, taken from a patient treated with radiotherapy plus ipilimumab. The receptors were sampled from a human donor with non-small cell lung cancer that progressed on radiotherapy plus ipilimumab.

CDR3 in amino acids: CASSVLSYEQYF. The CDR3 nucleotides read TGTGCCAGCAGCGTCCTATCCTACGAGCAGTACTTC. The V call is TRBV11-2, the J call TRBJ2-7; no clear D. With 5 bases removed from V and 1 base from J, the gap between germline ends came to 6 bases. CDR1 SGHAT and CDR2 FQNNGV come from the germline V gene. The CDR3 has 12 residues.

There are a few counts of this clone. The gene calls are TRBV5-1 and TRBJ2-7; D ambiguous. The CDR3 totals 14 residues. Germline V gives CDR1 SGHRS, CDR2 YFSETQ. Trimming removed 1 base from V and 5 bases from J, with 13 bases in between. The CDR3 region has the DNA TGCGCCAGCAGCTTGACCCTTTCGTACAACGAGCAGTACTTC. Its translation is CASSLTLSYNEQYF.

The J gene is TRBJ2-3, the V gene TRBV28; 11 bases match TRBD1. CDR1 is MDHEN and CDR2 is SYDVKM in the germline V gene. The CDR3 totals 15 residues. Losses at the gene ends were 3 bases for V and 5 bases for J; bases not matched to a gene: 4. CDR3 amino acids: CASSLDRGHRDTQYF. The CDR3 nucleotides read TGTGCCAGCAGTTTGGACAGGGGGCATCGAGATACGCAGTATTTT.

The gene calls are TRBV19 and TRBJ1-1; TRBD1 might be the D (5 bases). CDR3 length equals 13 residues. Trimming cost V 4 bases and J 8 bases, with 14 bases left between them. Germline V CDR1 and CDR2: LNHDA, SQIVND (reference sequence). Here the CDR3 reads CASSRGRGEEAFF. CDR3 bases: TGTGCCAGTAGTAGGGGTCGAGGGGAGGAAGCTTTCTTT.

This clone has more than one count but fewer than ten. This chain connects TRBV11-2 to TRBJ2-1, with 8 bases identical to TRBD2. V was pared by 5 bases and J by 5 bases, with 11 bases of the junction left unmatched. CDR1 and CDR2 from the germline V gene are SGHAT and FQNNGV. The CDR3 sequence is 16 residues long. The CDR3 sequence: CASSPFIGGANNEQFF. For the CDR3, the DNA is TGTGCCAGCAGCCCTTTTATCGGGGGGGCTAACAATGAGCAGTTCTTC.

Note on this clone: The identical CDR3 is also encoded by other nucleotide sequences in the sample. The chain employs TRBV28 and TRBJ2-7; no clear D gene. This CDR3 is built from 12 residues. V lost 1 base and J lost 0, with 1 base in between. Germline lookup yields CDR1 MDHEN and CDR2 SYDVKM. In DNA, the CDR3 is TGTGCCAGCAGTTTATCCTCCTACGAGCAGTACTTC. It translates to CASSLSSYEQYF.

The chain is built from TRBV18 and TRBJ2-7; TRBD2 matches at 9 bases. Germline CDR1 reads KGHSH; CDR2 reads LQKENI. The CDR3 loop spans 14 amino acids. The ends lost 2 bases at V and 3 bases at J; junction bases unmatched: 2. In DNA form, the CDR3 reads TGTGCCAGCTCACCAGGGACTAGCAGCTACGAGCAGTACTTC. Its translation: CASSPGTSSYEQYF.

This sequence joins TRBV28 and TRBJ1-5; no clear D. The V end lost 6 bases, the J end lost 15 bases, and 18 bases lay between the germline ends. The CDR3 length is 12 residues. Germline assignment: CDR1 MDHEN and CDR2 SYDVKM. The CDR3 nucleotides are TGTGCCAGCAGCCTTCAAGACCGGGCCCCGCATTTT. It encodes CASSLQDRAPHF.

The chain uses TRBV28 and TRBJ1-5; TRBD1 matches at 9 bases. With V trimmed by 7 bases and J by 5 bases, 9 bases remained unmatched. The CDR3 totals 15 residues. CDR1 and CDR2 from the germline V gene are MDHEN and SYDVKM. CDR3 in DNA: TGTGCCAGCACTGCGACAGGGGGTGGGTATCAGCCCCAGCATTTT. Protein product: CASTATGGGYQPQHF.

The rearrangement uses TRBV29-1 and TRBJ1-3, with D perhaps matching TRBD1 (6 bases). Germline V gene sequence: CDR1 SQVTM, CDR2 ANQGSEA. The CDR3 runs 16 residues. V was clipped by 7 bases and J by 4 bases, with 23 bases between them. CDR3 loop: CSAAPDSPGSGNTIYF. DNA of the CDR3: TGCAGCGCTGCCCCGGACAGCCCGGGTTCCGGAAACACCATATATTTT.

CDR3 amino acids: CASSYGQGNTEAFF. The DNA of the CDR3 is TGTGCCAGCAGTTATGGACAGGGGAACACTGAAGCTTTCTTT. The chain is built from TRBV27 and TRBJ1-1, with 8 bases that match TRBD1. Losses at the gene ends were 4 bases for V and 1 base for J; bases not matched to a gene: 2. There are 14 residues in the CDR3. Germline lookup yields CDR1 MNHEY and CDR2 SMNVEV (reference sequence).

This clone was observed a single time. The chain links TRBV28 to TRBJ1-1; TRBD1 matches at 9 bases. This CDR3 region has 17 residues. With 5 bases clipped from V and 2 bases from J, the junction kept 12 bases outside the gene matches. The V gene's germline CDR1 is MDHEN and CDR2 SYDVKM. The CDR3 DNA follows: TGTGCCAGCAGTCCCCGGCCGGGACAGGGCGACAACACTGAAGCTTTCTTT. Amino acids: CASSPRPGQGDNTEAFF. The full variable domain, in which reference TRBV28 and TRBJ1-1 provide the parts outside the CDR3, is DVKVTQSSRYLVKRTGEKVFLECVQDMDHENMFWYRQDPGLGLRLIYFSYDVKMKEKGDIPEGYSVSREKKERFSLILESASTNQTSMYLCASSPRPGQGDNTEAFFGQGTRLTVV.